This T cell receptor beta chain was recorded in a study of cytomegalovirus exposure and HLA in healthy donors. At the level of the study: HLA-typed donors were the source of about 81 million unique TCRs held in an early data release. Out of around 360 genotyped donors, approximately 84% belonged to the Caucasian-associated ancestry cluster.

The PCR had 60 Vbeta and 13 Jbeta primers. Profiled with immunoSEQ multiplex PCR; TCRdb holds only in-frame clones, not every one. The sample contains some 100,000 clones, approximately 73% of which appear only once. Findings and limits, study-wide: In vitro, three CMV-associated chains proved specific for CMV antigens. Later work associated roughly 17,000 TCR beta sequences with HLA alleles at 0.05 false discovery rate.

Of note for this clone: Its antigen is currently unknown.

CDR1 and CDR2 from the germline V gene are SEHNR and FQNEAQ (reference sequence). The CDR3 has 15 residues. Trimming shortened V by 5 bases and J by 1 base, and 12 bases separated the two germline ends. The chain recombines TRBV7-9 with TRBJ2-1; D not certain. The TCR was taken from a woman aged 45-60 years in good health and CMV-seropositive. Sequenced material: PBMCs. The CDR3: CASSAPRISYNEQFF. Written as DNA, the CDR3 is TGTGCCAGCAGCGCCCCGCGGATATCCTACAATGAGCAGTTCTTC.